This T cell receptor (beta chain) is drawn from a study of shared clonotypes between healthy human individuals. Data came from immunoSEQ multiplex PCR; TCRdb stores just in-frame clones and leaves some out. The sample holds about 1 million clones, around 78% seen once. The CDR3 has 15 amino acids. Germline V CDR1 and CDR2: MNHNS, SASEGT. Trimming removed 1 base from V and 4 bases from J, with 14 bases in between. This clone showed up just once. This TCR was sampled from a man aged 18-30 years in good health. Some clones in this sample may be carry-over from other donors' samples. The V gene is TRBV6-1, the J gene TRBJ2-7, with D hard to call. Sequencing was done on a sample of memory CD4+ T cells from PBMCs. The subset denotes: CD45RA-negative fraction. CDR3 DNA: TGTGCCAGCAGTGAAGGGCCGAGTGGGCTTTACGAGCAGTACTTC. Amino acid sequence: CASSEGPSGLYEQYF.